Below are 3 T cell receptor beta chains sequenced from a single sample in a study of cytomegalovirus exposure and HLA in healthy donors. Vbeta (60) and Jbeta (13) primers were used in the PCR. Profiled with immunoSEQ multiplex PCR; TCRdb holds only in-frame clones, not every one. Among roughly 190,000 clones listed, less than 85% were seen once. The specimen sequenced was PBMCs. These receptors were obtained from a girl aged 5-17 years in good health and CMV-seropositive.

The CDR3 is CSVGEGGAYNEQFF. The CDR3 DNA sequence: TGCAGCGTTGGCGAAGGGGGAGCCTACAATGAGCAGTTCTTC. J is TRBJ2-1 and V is TRBV29-1; D is possibly TRBD1 (6 bases). The ends were cut back, 4 bases at V and 2 bases at J, with 12 bases in the middle. CDR3 length equals 14 residues. Germline V lookup: CDR1 SQVTM, CDR2 ANQGSEA.

This clone was seen a few times. This chain connects TRBV19 to TRBJ2-3, with 10 bases fitting TRBD2. CDR3 size: 17 residues. Germline CDR1 is LNHDA and CDR2 is SQIVND (reference sequence). The J segment lost 2 bases and the V segment lost 1 base, leaving 6 bases of the junction unmatched. DNA for the CDR3: TGTGCCAGTAGTATAGGAGCGGGGGGGCGGGTCACAGATACGCAGTATTTT. Protein: CASSIGAGGRVTDTQYF.

The chain joins TRBV30 to TRBJ1-5; D might be TRBD1 (5 bases). The germline V and J ends were trimmed by 0 bases and 9 bases, with 21 bases remaining between them. The CDR3 is 16 amino acids. Per the germline V gene, CDR1 is GTSNPN and CDR2 is SVGIG (reference sequence). The CDR3 DNA reads TGTGCCTGGAGTGTGCGAGGGGACTCCCTTCGGGGGCCCCAGCATTTT. Translation: CAWSVRGDSLRGPQHF.